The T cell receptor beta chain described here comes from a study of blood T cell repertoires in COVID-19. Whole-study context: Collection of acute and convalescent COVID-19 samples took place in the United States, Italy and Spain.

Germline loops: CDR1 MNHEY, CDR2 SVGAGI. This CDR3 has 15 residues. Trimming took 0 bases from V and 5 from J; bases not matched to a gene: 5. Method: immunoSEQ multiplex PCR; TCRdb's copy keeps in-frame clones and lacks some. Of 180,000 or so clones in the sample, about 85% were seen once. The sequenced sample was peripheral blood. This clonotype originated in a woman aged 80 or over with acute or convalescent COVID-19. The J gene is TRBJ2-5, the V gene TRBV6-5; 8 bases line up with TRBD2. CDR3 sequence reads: CASSYSTGGGETQYF. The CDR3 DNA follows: TGTGCCAGCAGTTACTCGACGGGAGGGGGGGAGACCCAGTACTTC.